Reported below is one T cell receptor (beta chain). Germline loops: CDR1 PRHDT, CDR2 FYEKMQ (reference sequence). V shed 4 bases and J shed 4 bases, with 8 bases lying between them. The length of the CDR3 is 12 residues. Using its own MiXCR run on the 5' RACE reads, TCRdb lists one record per CDR3 protein. Here the sample spans around 50,000 distinct CDR3 sequences, about 7.4% being singletons. This entry is derived from a study of T cells after yellow fever vaccination. This sequence originates from a man younger than 35 who received the YFV17D yellow fever vaccine. This chain links TRBV13 with TRBJ2-7; D call uncertain. Specimen: CD8+ T cells sorted from PBMCs, collected around 14 days after the first yellow fever vaccination. DNA for the CDR3: TGTGCCAGCAGCTCCGGGTGGTACGAGCAGTACTTC. Encoded protein: CASSSGWYEQYF.